The source of this T cell receptor beta chain is a study of T cells after yellow fever vaccination. On this clonotype itself: Its antigen remains unidentified.

Between the trimmed V and J ends, which lost 8 bases and 0 bases, there was a span of 15 bases. There are 15 residues in the CDR3. Germline values: CDR1 SGHRS, CDR2 YFSETQ. Study-level results: Abundant clonotypes from the bulk population could get into FACS-sorted repertoires as contaminants. Weaker, the secondary response peaked sooner, at day 5 versus 15. It was a small share of clonotypes that appeared in both CD4 and CD8 compartments.

A 5'RACE template-switching step, the method used to make TCR cDNA, added a universal primer site and UMIs. TCRdb re-called the 5' RACE reads through MiXCR, storing one row per CDR3 protein. The table includes 250,000 to 350,000 distinct CDR3 sequences, around 4.5% detected once. Sequenced material: PBMCs, taken 15 days after the yellow fever booster vaccination. The TCR comes from a man aged 18 to 29 who received the YFV17D yellow fever vaccine. The chain employs TRBV5-1 and TRBJ2-1; possibly TRBD1 for D (6 bases). DNA for the CDR3: TGCGCCAGTAGCATCGACAGGAGCTCCTACAATGAGCAGTTCTTC. This translates into CASSIDRSSYNEQFF. Combining the CDR3 with reference TRBV5-1 and TRBJ2-1 gives the whole variable domain KAGVTQTPRYLIKTRGQQVTLSCSPISGHRSVSWYQQTPGQGLQFLFEYFSETQRNKGNFPGRFSGRQFSNSRSEMNVSTLELGDSALYLCASSIDRSSYNEQFFGPGTRLTVL.